This record looks at one TCR beta chain sequence and its context. The run depth of the assay was deep. Clones were sequenced by immunoSEQ multiplex PCR, and TCRdb holds only the in-frame ones, with some missing. The sample includes about 1.1 million clones, around three quarters of them seen just once. The sample belongs to a study of shared clonotypes between healthy human individuals. V lost 2 bases to trimming and J lost 6 bases, with 14 bases between them. The CDR3 consists of 15 residues. Germline CDR1 LNHDA, CDR2 SQIVND (reference sequence). Caucasian adults living in Nashville, Tennessee, provided all samples.

This clonotype was sampled from a young man in good health. Some clones in this sample may be carry-over from other donors' samples. What was sequenced was memory CD4+ T cells from PBMCs. Subset meaning: CD45RA-negative fraction. The gene calls are TRBV19 and TRBJ1-5; weak D call: TRBD1 (5 bases). CDR3 DNA: TGTGCCAGTAGTATATCCCGGGGGGAGCGTCAGCCCCAGCATTTT. Protein product: CASSISRGERQPQHF.